This T cell receptor beta chain is drawn from a study of OX40 agonist ivuxolimab in advanced cancers. The data were produced by immunoSEQ multiplex PCR, yet TCRdb's version contains in-frame clones alone and is incomplete. The sample records some 83,000 clones, more than 75% being singletons. The sample here was CD4+ or CD8+ T cells sorted from blood, taken in a trial of the OX40 agonist ivuxolimab. This TCR was recovered from an adult with an advanced solid tumor such as melanoma, head and neck, liver or kidney cancer.

CDR3 sequence reads: CASSLAGRYEQYF. The CDR3 DNA reads TGTGCCAGCAGCTTAGCCGGGAGATACGAGCAGTACTTC. The rearrangement joins TRBV11-1 to TRBJ2-7, with a possible D match to TRBD2 (6 bases). V lost 0 bases to trimming and J lost 4 bases, with 7 bases between them. The CDR3 contains 13 residues. In germline, CDR1 is SGHAT, CDR2 FQDESV (reference sequence).